This T cell receptor beta chain appears in the sequencing data of a study of T cell responses to AZD1222 COVID-19 vaccine (dated by TCRdb to the early 2020s). Looking at the study overall: A total of just over 230 trial participants underwent TCR sequencing, of whom some 210 received two doses of AZD1222 and around 26 received two doses of the MenACWY control vaccine. Trial participants were enrolled by age into subgroups of 18-55, 56-69 and 70-plus years, and around 150, 28 and 57 TCR-sequenced participants, respectively, were included in these subgroups.

On this clone: The target of this receptor is not known. One base away there is no much larger clone; base qualities are not given.

The CDR3 regions of human TCRbeta chains were analyzed by immunosequencing. As for the authors' bioinformatics: TCRs in the repertoires were compared against a reference library of SARS-CoV-2-specific TCRs that had been generated with the MIRA antigen-specificity platform. Breadth was defined as the fraction of unique TCRs that were SARS-CoV-2-associated. Depth was defined as the fraction of total T cells that were SARS-CoV-2-associated. Using the MIRA data, each spike-specific TCR was assigned both to the spike region to which the TCR was reactive and to a CD4 or CD8 class. Log10-transformed breadth and depth values were compared by one-way ANOVA with Sidak's multiple comparisons tests. TCRdb re-hosts the immuneACCESS table, in-frame sequences only. Its copies lack some clones; in the studies checked, an unresolved V gene accounts for under half of them, and the cause for the rest is not known. Clone size and V and J calls were adopted from that table, with D and trimming inferred from the DNA. This sample is represented by 120,000 or so clones; approximately 90% of them were singletons. Together, the top ten hold 2.5% to 3.5% of the sample.

According to the study, the label for this sample's time point signals: about 28 days (+/-7) after the second vaccine dose. Because spike-specific TCR depth and breadth did not differ between the two schedules, AZD1222 recipients who got a second dose at roughly 4 weeks were pooled with those who got a second dose at roughly 12 weeks. Vaccinee samples came from UK trials COV001 and COV002, including a single-blind randomized controlled phase 2/3 trial of AZD1222 (ChAdOx1 nCoV-19) in healthy adults. Trial participant PBMC samples were collected at day 0 and day 28 after the second dose for TCRbeta chain sequencing. Overall study outcomes, separate from this receptor: Because no samples from the day 14 peak response were available, repertoires could be characterized only after the peak T cell response. Epitopes outside the regions mutated in the B.1.351 and B.1.1.7 variants were reportedly recognized by nearly half of the unique spike-specific TCRs. Conclusions about previously exposed vaccinees are limited, since just a handful of AZD1222 recipients were seropositive for SARS-CoV-2 at baseline. After two AZD1222 doses, spike-specific TCR breadth and depth were significantly higher than at day 0 and than in MenACWY recipients. CD4 TCRs associated with the vaccine covered the entire spike protein, and the dominant responses were in regions 160-218 and 743-854. The 56-69-year group was small, and its depth increase did not reach significance, likely because of low power. Participants were mostly white British and included more females than males, and it was suggested by the authors that clonal diversity may have been underestimated.

Looking up the germline V gene (reference sequence) yields CDR1 SGHKS and CDR2 YYEKEE. The CDR3 has 13 amino acids, counting the end cysteine and phenylalanine. The sequence is cut down to CDR3 DNA, 39 bases in frame from base 1. V is shortened by 7 bases, J by 2 bases, and the region joining them spans 10 bases. This specimen was peripheral blood, taken 28 days after the second AZD1222 dose. The chain employs TRBV5-5 and TRBJ1-3; no D gene can be assigned with confidence. The clonotype originates from an adult who received the AZD1222 COVID-19 vaccine. CDR3 reads: CASAPGAGNTIYF. DNA sequence: TGTGCCAGCGCGCCGGGCGCTGGAAACACCATATATTTT.